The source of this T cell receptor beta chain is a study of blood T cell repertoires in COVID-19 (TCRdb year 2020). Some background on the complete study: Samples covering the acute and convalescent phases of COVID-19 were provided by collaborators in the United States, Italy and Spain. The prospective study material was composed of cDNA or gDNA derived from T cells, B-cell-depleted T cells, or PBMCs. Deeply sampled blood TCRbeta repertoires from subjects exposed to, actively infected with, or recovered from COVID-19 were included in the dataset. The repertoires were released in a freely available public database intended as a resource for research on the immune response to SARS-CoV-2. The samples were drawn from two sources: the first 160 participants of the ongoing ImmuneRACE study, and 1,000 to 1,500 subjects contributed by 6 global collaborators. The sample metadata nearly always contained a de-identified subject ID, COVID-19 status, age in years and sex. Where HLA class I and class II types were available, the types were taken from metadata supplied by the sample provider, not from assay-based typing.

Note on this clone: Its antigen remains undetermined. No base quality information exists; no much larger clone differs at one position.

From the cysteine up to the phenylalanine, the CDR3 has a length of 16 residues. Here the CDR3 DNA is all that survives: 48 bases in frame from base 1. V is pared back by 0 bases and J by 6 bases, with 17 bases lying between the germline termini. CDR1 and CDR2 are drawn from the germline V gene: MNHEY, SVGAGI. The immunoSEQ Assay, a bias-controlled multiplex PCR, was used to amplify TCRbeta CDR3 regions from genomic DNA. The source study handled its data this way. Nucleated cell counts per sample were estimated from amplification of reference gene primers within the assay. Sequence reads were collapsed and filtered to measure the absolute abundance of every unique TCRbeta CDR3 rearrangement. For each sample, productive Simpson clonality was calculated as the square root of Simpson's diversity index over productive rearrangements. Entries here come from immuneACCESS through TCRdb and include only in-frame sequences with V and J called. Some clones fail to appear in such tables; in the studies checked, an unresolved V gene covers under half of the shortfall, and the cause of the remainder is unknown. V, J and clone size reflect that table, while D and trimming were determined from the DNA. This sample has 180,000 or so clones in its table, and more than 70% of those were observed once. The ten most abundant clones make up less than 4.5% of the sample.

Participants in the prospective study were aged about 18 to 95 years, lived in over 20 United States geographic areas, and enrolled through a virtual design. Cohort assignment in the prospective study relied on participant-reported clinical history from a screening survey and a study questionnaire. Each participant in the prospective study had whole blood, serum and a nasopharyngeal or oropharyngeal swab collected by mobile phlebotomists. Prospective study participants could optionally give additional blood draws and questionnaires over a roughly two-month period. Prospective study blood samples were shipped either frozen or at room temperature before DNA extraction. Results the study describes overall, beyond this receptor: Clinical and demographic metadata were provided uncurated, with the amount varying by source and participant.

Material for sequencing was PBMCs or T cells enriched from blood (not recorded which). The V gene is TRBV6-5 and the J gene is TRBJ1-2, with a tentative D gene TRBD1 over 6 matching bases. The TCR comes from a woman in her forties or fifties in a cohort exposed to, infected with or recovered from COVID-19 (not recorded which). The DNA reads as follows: TGTGCCAGCAGTTACTCGAGTCCAGGGAGGGGGAATGGCTACACCTTC. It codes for CASSYSSPGRGNGYTF.